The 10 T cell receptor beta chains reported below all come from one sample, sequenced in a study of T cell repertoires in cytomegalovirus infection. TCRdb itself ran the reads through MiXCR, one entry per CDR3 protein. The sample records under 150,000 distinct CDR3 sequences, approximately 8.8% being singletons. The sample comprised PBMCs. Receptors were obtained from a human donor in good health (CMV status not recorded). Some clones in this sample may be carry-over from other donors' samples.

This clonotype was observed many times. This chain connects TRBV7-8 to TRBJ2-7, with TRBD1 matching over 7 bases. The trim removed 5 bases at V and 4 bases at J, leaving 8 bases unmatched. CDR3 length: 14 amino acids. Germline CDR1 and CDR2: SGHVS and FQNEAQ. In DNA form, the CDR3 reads TGTGCCAGCAGCCCTCAGGGACAGCTTTACGAGCAGTACTTC. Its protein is CASSPQGQLYEQYF.

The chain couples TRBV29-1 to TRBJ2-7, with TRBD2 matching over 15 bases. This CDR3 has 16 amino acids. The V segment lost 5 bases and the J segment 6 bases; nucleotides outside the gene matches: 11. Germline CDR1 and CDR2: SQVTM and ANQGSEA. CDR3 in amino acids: CSVSPGLAGGQGEQYF. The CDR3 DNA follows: TGCAGCGTTTCCCCCGGACTAGCGGGGGGGCAGGGCGAGCAGTACTTC.

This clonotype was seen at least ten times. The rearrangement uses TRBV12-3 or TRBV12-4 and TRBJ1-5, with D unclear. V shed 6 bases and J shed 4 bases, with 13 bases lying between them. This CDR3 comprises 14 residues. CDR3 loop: CASSKSQGNQPQHF. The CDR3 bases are TGTGCCAGCAGCAAAAGTCAAGGGAATCAGCCCCAGCATTTT.

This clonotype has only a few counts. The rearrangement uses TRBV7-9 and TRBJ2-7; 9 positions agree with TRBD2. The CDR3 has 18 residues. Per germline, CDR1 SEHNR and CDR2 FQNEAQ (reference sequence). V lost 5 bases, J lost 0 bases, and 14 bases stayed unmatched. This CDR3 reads CASSPRGRGAGGSYEQYF. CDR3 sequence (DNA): TGTGCCAGCAGCCCCCGAGGAAGGGGAGCGGGGGGCTCCTACGAGCAGTACTTC.

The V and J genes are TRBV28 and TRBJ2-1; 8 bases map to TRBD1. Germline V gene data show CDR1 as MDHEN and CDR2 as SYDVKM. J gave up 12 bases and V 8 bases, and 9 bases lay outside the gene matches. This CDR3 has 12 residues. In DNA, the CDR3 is TGTGCCAGCCGCAGCCCCGGGACAGGGCAGTTCTTC. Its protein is CASRSPGTGQFF.

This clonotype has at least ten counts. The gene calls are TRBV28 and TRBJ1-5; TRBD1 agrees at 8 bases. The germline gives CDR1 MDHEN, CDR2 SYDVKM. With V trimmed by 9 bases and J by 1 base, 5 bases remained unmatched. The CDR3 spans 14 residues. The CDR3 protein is CASQGAGSNQPQHF. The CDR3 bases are TGTGCCAGTCAGGGGGCGGGCAGCAATCAGCCCCAGCATTTT.

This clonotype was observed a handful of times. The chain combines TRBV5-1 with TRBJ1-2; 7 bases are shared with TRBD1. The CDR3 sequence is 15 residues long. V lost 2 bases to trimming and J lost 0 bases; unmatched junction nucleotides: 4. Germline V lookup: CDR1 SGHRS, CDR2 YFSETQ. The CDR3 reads CASSLGTAANYGYTF. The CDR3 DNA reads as TGCGCCAGCAGCTTAGGGACAGCGGCTAACTATGGCTACACCTTC.

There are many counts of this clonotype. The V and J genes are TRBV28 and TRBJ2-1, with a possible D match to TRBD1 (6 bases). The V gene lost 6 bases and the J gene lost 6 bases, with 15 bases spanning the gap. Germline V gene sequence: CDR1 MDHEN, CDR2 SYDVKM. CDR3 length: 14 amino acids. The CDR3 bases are TGTGCCAGCAGCCGACAGGAGTATCGCAATGAGCAGTTCTTC. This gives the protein CASSRQEYRNEQFF. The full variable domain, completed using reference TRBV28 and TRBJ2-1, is DVKVTQSSRYLVKRTGEKVFLECVQDMDHENMFWYRQDPGLGLRLIYFSYDVKMKEKGDIPEGYSVSREKKERFSLILESASTNQTSMYLCASSRQEYRNEQFFGPGTRLTVL.

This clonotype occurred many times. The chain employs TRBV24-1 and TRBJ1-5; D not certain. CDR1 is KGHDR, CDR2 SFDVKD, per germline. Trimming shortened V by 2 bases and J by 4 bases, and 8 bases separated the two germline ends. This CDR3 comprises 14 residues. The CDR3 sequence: CATSDSRTNQPQHF. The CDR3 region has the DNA TGTGCCACCAGTGATTCCAGAACAAATCAGCCCCAGCATTTT.

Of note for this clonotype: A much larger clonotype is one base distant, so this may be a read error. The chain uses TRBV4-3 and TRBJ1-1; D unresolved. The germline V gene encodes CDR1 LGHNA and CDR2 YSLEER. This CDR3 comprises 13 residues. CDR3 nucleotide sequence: TGCGCCAGCAGCAAAGAAATTTTCGCTGAAGCTTTCTTT. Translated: CASSKEIFAEAFF.